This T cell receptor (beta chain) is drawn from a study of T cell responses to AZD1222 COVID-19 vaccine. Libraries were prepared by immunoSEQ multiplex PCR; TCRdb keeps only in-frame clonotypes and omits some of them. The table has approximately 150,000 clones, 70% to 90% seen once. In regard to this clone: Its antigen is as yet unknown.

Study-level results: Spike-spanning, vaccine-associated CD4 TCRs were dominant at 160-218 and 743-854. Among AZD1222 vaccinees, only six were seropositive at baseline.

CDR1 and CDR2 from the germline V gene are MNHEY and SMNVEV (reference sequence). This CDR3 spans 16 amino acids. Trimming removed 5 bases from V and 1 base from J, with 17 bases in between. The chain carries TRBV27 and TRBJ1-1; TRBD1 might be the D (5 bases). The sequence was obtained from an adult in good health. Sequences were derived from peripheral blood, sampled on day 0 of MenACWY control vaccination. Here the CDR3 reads CASSLSPSRENTEAFF. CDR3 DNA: TGTGCCAGCAGTCTGAGCCCCTCCAGGGAGAACACTGAAGCTTTCTTT.